Presented here are 7 T cell receptor beta chains from one specimen sequenced in a study of T cells in localized non-small cell lung cancer. Generated by immunoSEQ multiplex PCR, the TCRdb table keeps only in-frame clones and is missing some. The table lists approximately 2,500 clones, roughly a third of them singletons. The sample consisted of lung tumor tissue, taken before any cancer treatment. Receptors were obtained from a female donor over 55 with stage II lung adenocarcinoma.

V usage is TRBV29-1 and J usage is TRBJ1-2, with 7 bases lining up with TRBD1. CDR1 SQVTM and CDR2 ANQGSEA come from the germline V gene. V shed 8 bases, J shed 7 bases, and the junction held 10 bases outside the gene matches. This CDR3 comprises 12 residues. This CDR3 reads CSSAGQVPGYTF. The CDR3 DNA is TGCAGCTCCGCCGGACAGGTCCCTGGCTACACCTTC.

This clone is categorized as medium-sized. This rearrangement joins TRBV6-1 to TRBJ1-6; possibly TRBD1 for D (5 bases). Trimming left V 0 bases short and J 18 bases short, with 12 bases between. This CDR3 comprises 12 residues. Germline assignment: CDR1 MNHNS and CDR2 SASEGT. The CDR3 reads CASSEAQQDDHF. For the CDR3, the DNA is TGTGCCAGCAGTGAAGCCCAACAGGACGACCACTTT.

The sample holds a few counts of this clone. This sequence joins TRBV25-1 and TRBJ1-5, with D uncertain. Trimming pared 7 bases from V and 1 base from J, leaving 23 bases between. The CDR3 consists of 18 residues. Germline loops: CDR1 MGHDK, CDR2 SYGVNS. CDR3 region: CASTLTAPPRESNQPQHF. The CDR3 DNA follows: TGTGCCAGCACCTTAACCGCCCCTCCTAGGGAGAGCAATCAGCCCCAGCATTTT.

This clone was observed a few times. V gene TRBV9 combines with J gene TRBJ1-1; the match to TRBD1 covers 7 bases. J gave up 2 bases and V 0 bases, and 7 bases lay outside the gene matches. Germline V gene lookup returns CDR1 SGDLS and CDR2 YYNGEE. CDR3 length: 16 residues. CDR3 residues: CASSVATGAVNTEAFF. CDR3 DNA sequence: TGTGCCAGCAGCGTAGCTACAGGGGCGGTAAACACTGAAGCTTTCTTT. The complete variable domain, with remaining parts taken from reference TRBV9 and TRBJ1-1, reads DSGVTQTPKHLITATGQRVTLRCSPRSGDLSVYWYQQSLDQGLQFLIQYYNGEERAKGNILERFSAQQFPDLHSELNLSSLELGDSALYFCASSVATGAVNTEAFFGQGTRLTVV.

The CDR3 DNA reads as TGTGCCAGCGGAGGACTAGCGGGAGCGGGCGGGGAGCTGTTTTTT. Encoded protein: CASGGLAGAGGELFF. The rearrangement uses TRBV19 and TRBJ2-2; TRBD2 aligns across 13 bases. V lost 9 bases, J lost 7 bases, and 8 bases stayed unmatched. CDR1 and CDR2 (germline): LNHDA, SQIVND (reference sequence). This CDR3 has 15 amino acids.

The CDR3 is CASRPTGRHYEQYV. The CDR3 DNA sequence: TGTGCCAGCAGGCCGACAGGTAGACACTACGAGCAGTACGTC. The chain combines TRBV6-8 with TRBJ2-7; D might be TRBD1 (6 bases). Germline CDR1 is MNHGY and CDR2 is SAAAGT. This CDR3 is built from 14 residues. V was clipped by 6 bases and J by 3 bases, with 15 bases between them.

The chain employs TRBV6-8 and TRBJ2-3; D possibly corresponds to TRBD1 (6 bases). Deletions cut 6 bases from V and 7 bases from J, with 26 bases between. This CDR3 is 17 amino acids long. Germline V gene data show CDR1 as MNHGY and CDR2 as SAAAGT. CDR3 nucleotide sequence: TGTGCCAGCAGGTCCCCTCAGGGGCTGTCCAGGGGTAATACGCAGTATTTT. Translated, it gives CASRSPQGLSRGNTQYF.